Listed below are T cell receptor beta chains from one sample, sequenced in a study of OX40 agonist ivuxolimab in advanced cancers. Assay: immunoSEQ multiplex PCR; the TCRdb copy retains only in-frame clones and omits some. The sample has approximately 100,000 clones, roughly 90% seen once; the top ten hold approximately 0.32%. The source material was CD4+ or CD8+ T cells sorted from blood, sampled in a trial of the OX40 agonist ivuxolimab. These TCRs come from an adult with an advanced solid tumor such as melanoma, head and neck, liver or kidney cancer. Each CDR3 is given with its conserved first and last residue. The order of the fields is D gene, CDR3 length, V gene, J gene, clone size, CDR3 DNA, CDR3 protein. A D gene is named only where the DNA matches it firmly. Rows give clone size only sometimes, using once, few, many, or a class for an expanded clone.

>-|15|TRBV28|TRBJ2-1|-
TGTGCCAGCAGCATACATGGACAGGAGGGGAGTGAGCAGTTCTTC
CASSIHGQEGSEQFF
>-|15|TRBV6-5|TRBJ2-7|-
TGTGCCAGCAGCCACCTAGCGAGGAGCTCCTACGAGCAGTACTTC
CASSHLARSSYEQYF
>TRBD1|16|TRBV7-2|TRBJ2-7|-
TGTGCCAGCAGCGGAAGGACAGGGGAACCCTCCTACGAGCAGTACTTC
CASSGRTGEPSYEQYF
>TRBD2|15|TRBV9|TRBJ2-1|-
TGTGCCAGCAGCCCAACGACTAGCGTGTACAATGAGCAGTTCTTC
CASSPTTSVYNEQFF
>-|15|TRBV21-1|TRBJ2-2|-
TGTGCCAGCACCAGACAGGGGACTAGCGGCGGGGAGCTGTTTTTT
CASTRQGTSGGELFF
>TRBD2|15|TRBV27|TRBJ2-7|-
TGTGCCAGCAGTTCGGGACTAGCGGGACCATACGAGCAGTACTTC
CASSSGLAGPYEQYF
>TRBD1|12|TRBV11-1|TRBJ1-1|-
TGTGCCAGCAGACGGACAGGGAGCGGAGCTTTCTTT
CASRRTGSGAFF
>-|13|TRBV18|TRBJ1-4|-
TGTGCCAGCTCACAGGGGAATAATGAAAAACTGTTTTTT
CASSQGNNEKLFF
>-|16|TRBV4-3|TRBJ2-1|-
TGCGCCAGCAGCCATATCGACAGGAGGGGTTACAATGAGCAGTTCTTC
CASSHIDRRGYNEQFF
>TRBD1|16|TRBV9|TRBJ2-2|-
TGTGCCAGCAGCGTAGAAGGGGGCGCGTACACCGGGGAGCTGTTTTTT
CASSVEGGAYTGELFF
>-|16|TRBV7-3|TRBJ1-1|-
TGTGCCAGCAGCTTAACAGCGACAGGAAAATACACTGAAGCTTTCTTT
CASSLTATGKYTEAFF
>TRBD2|16|TRBV19|TRBJ2-2|once
TGTGCCAGTAGTAGAGGAGCGGGGGGAAACACCGGGGAGCTGTTTTTT
CASSRGAGGNTGELFF
>TRBD2|18|TRBV7-9|TRBJ2-6|-
TGTGCCAGCAGCTTAGTGTCGGGAGGTATGACTGGGGCCAACGTCCTGACTTTC
CASSLVSGGMTGANVLTF
>-|15|TRBV10-3|TRBJ2-5|once
TGTGCCATCTCGCGGACAGCCAGTCCCCAAGAGACCCAGTACTTC
CAISRTASPQETQYF
>-|15|TRBV5-1|TRBJ2-5|-
TGCGCCAGCAGCTTGCCCCTCGGGACCCAAGAGACCCAGTACTTC
CASSLPLGTQETQYF
>TRBD2|16|TRBV5-4|TRBJ2-1|-
TGTGCCAGCAGCTTGGCTAGCGGGAGGATTGCAAATGAGCAGTTCTTC
CASSLASGRIANEQFF
>-|14|TRBV28|TRBJ2-5|-
TGTGCCAGCAGCCCTCAAAGGGGGGCTCGGACCCAGTACTTC
CASSPQRGARTQYF
>-|14|TRBV15|TRBJ2-7|once
TGTGCCACCAGCAGAGATCGAGGTCCCTACGAGCAGTACTTC
CATSRDRGPYEQYF
>-|15|TRBV7-3|TRBJ2-1|-
TGTGCCAGCAGCCCGGACCCGAGCTCCTACAATGAGCAGTTCTTC
CASSPDPSSYNEQFF
>TRBD2|16|TRBV4-2|TRBJ2-7|-
TGTGCCAGCAGCCAGGCTACTAGCGGGGGGTCCTACGAGCAGTACTTC
CASSQATSGGSYEQYF
>-|16|TRBV6-1|TRBJ1-4|-
TGTGCCAGCAGTGAAACTGTGTGGGCCACGAATGAAAAACTGTTTTTT
CASSETVWATNEKLFF
>TRBD2|13|TRBV6-6|TRBJ2-1|-
TGTGCCAGCAAGCGGGAGGGCCACAATGAGCAGTTCTTC
CASKREGHNEQFF
>TRBD1|14|TRBV5-1|TRBJ1-1|-
TGCGCCAGCAGCCTGGAGGGGGCGGTAACTGAAGCTTTCTTT
CASSLEGAVTEAFF
>-|15|TRBV7-3|TRBJ2-6|-
TGTGCCAGCAGCTTCCCTGGTGTAGGGGCCAACGTCCTGACTTTC
CASSFPGVGANVLTF
>-|15|TRBV19|TRBJ2-2|-
TGTGCCAGTAGTATATTGGGGGGCAACACCGGGGAGCTGTTTTTT
CASSILGGNTGELFF
>TRBD2|15|TRBV13|TRBJ2-7|few
TGTGCCAGCAGCTTGGGACTAGCGGGAGACTACGAGCAGTACTTC
CASSLGLAGDYEQYF
>TRBD1|15|TRBV5-1|TRBJ2-7|-
TGCGCCAGCAGCCCCGGGACAGGGTACCTCTACGAGCAGTACTTC
CASSPGTGYLYEQYF
>TRBD2|15|TRBV4-3|TRBJ2-5|-
TGCGCCAGCAGCCAAGGAGGGGCGGGAGCAGAGACCCAGTACTTC
CASSQGGAGAETQYF
>TRBD1|16|TRBV28|TRBJ2-5|-
TGTGCCAGCAGTTTGTCCGGGACAGGGGTCGGGAAGACCCAGTACTTC
CASSLSGTGVGKTQYF
>TRBD2|15|TRBV27|TRBJ2-3|-
TGTGCCAGCAGTTGGGTAGCGGGACTCACAGATACGCAGTATTTT
CASSWVAGLTDTQYF
>TRBD2|19|TRBV7-2|TRBJ2-7|-
TGTGCCAGCAGCTTGGAGACTAGCGGGAGGCCCCTATCGCGTTACGAGCAGTACTTC
CASSLETSGRPLSRYEQYF